This T cell receptor (beta chain) is from a study of beta chain features in type 1 diabetes. Study conclusions and caveats: Moderately but significantly shorter TCRB CDR3s were found in Type 1 diabetes patients in all four CD4+ subsets.

V was cut by 2 bases and J by 3 bases, with 13 bases left in between. From germline, CDR1 is GTSNPN and CDR2 SVGIG (reference sequence). This CDR3 spans 15 amino acids. This clone was counted a few times. The target antigen is unknown. Expressed TCRB transcripts were sequenced after all isolated RNA was converted to cDNA. Some clones are missing from TCRdb's copy, which holds only in-frame ones; the method was immunoSEQ multiplex PCR. The profile shows under 400,000 clones, about 12% of them singletons. Sorted populations were all over 98% pure. The sequence was obtained from a man younger than 35 in good health. The chain joins TRBV30 to TRBJ1-4; D is uncertain. Sequences were obtained from naive CD4+ T cells from blood. The CDR3 spells CAWSLMTPPNEKLFF. The DNA for the CDR3 is TGTGCCTGGAGTCTGATGACACCGCCTAATGAAAAACTGTTTTTT.